This T cell receptor beta chain was retrieved from a study of cytomegalovirus exposure and HLA in healthy donors. This clone was observed a single time. This CDR3 comprises 15 residues. Germline loops: CDR1 SGHTA, CDR2 FQGNSA. Trimming at V came to 3 bases and at J to 6 bases, leaving 7 bases not matched to a gene. Researchers ran the PCR with 60 Vbeta and 13 Jbeta primers. Clones were sequenced by immunoSEQ multiplex PCR, and TCRdb holds only the in-frame ones, with some missing. The sample gives 150,000 or so clones, roughly 77% of which show up once; approximately 7.7% is in the top ten. This chain joins TRBV7-2 and TRBJ2-3; 9 nucleotides match TRBD1. The receptor was derived from a man under 40 in good health and CMV-seropositive. The sequenced material came from PBMCs. CDR3 amino acids: CASSLYRTGADTQYF. CDR3 bases: TGTGCCAGCAGCTTGTACCGGACAGGGGCTGATACGCAGTATTTT. The whole variable domain, remainder taken from reference TRBV7-2 and TRBJ2-3, is GAGVSQSPSNKVTEKGKDVELRCDPISGHTALYWYRQSLGQGLEFLIYFQGNSAPDKSGLPSDRFSAERTGGSVSTLTIQRTQQEDSAVYLCASSLYRTGADTQYFGPGTRLTVL.